The 20 T cell receptor beta chains below all came from one sample that was sequenced in a study of identical twins. TCRdb re-called the 5' RACE reads through MiXCR, storing one row per CDR3 protein. This sample carries 500,000 to 650,000 distinct CDR3 sequences, more than 20% of them seen once, and the ten largest clones take about 0.5%. Separately, the same data were catalogued under a study of yellow fever vaccine responses in identical twins.

The specimen was CD4+ T cells sorted from blood. The receptors here all came from a woman aged 18-29 years in good health.

The rearrangement joins TRBV10-3 to TRBJ2-7; 9 bases fit TRBD1. V lost 11 bases and J lost 2; bases outside the gene matches: 7. CDR1 and CDR2 from the germline V gene are ENHRY and SYGVKD. The CDR3 covers 13 residues. CDR3 residues: CASRDRDTYEQYF. DNA of the CDR3: TGTGCCTCCCGGGACAGGGACACCTACGAGCAGTACTTC.

This clonotype was observed at least ten times. The rearrangement links TRBV12-3 or TRBV12-4 to TRBJ2-2; TRBD2 matches 11 bases. The CDR3 contains 17 residues. J gave up 3 bases and V 6 bases, and 9 bases lay outside the gene matches. The CDR3 DNA reads TGTGCCAGCAGGTCAACTAGCGGGAGAACCCACACCGGGGAGCTGTTTTTT. This translates into CASRSTSGRTHTGELFF.

V usage is TRBV20-1 and J usage is TRBJ2-3; TRBD2 matches 11 bases. After removal of 5 bases from V and 7 bases from J, the junction contained 14 bases not matched to a gene. CDR1 DFQATT and CDR2 SNEGSKA come from the germline V gene (reference sequence). CDR3 length: 16 residues. CDR3: CSAEPGLAAYPYTQYF. In DNA form, the CDR3 reads TGCAGTGCTGAACCGGGACTAGCGGCCTACCCCTATACGCAGTATTTT.

The J gene is TRBJ1-2, the V gene TRBV5-1, with D hard to call. CDR1 is SGHRS, CDR2 YFSETQ, per germline. Deletions cut 1 base from V and 2 bases from J, with 12 bases between. CDR3 length: 15 amino acids. For the CDR3, the DNA is TGCGCCAGCAGCTTGCAGCCGACACCAAACTATGGCTACACCTTC. It codes for CASSLQPTPNYGYTF.

This clonotype came up a few times. V gene TRBV6-5 combines with J gene TRBJ2-2; 7 positions match TRBD2. The V segment lost 4 bases and the J segment 7 bases; nucleotides outside the gene matches: 18. The germline gives CDR1 MNHEY, CDR2 SVGAGI. This CDR3 comprises 18 residues. DNA for the CDR3: TGTGCCAGCAGTTGGCCCCGGACTAGAGGGTCGACGGGCGGGGAGCTGTTTTTT. Translated, it gives CASSWPRTRGSTGGELFF.

The rearrangement links TRBV5-1 to TRBJ2-7; the match to TRBD1 covers 10 bases. This CDR3 is built from 13 residues. Germline V gene lookup returns CDR1 SGHRS and CDR2 YFSETQ. V was clipped by 0 bases and J by 12 bases; unmatched bases: 6. The CDR3 loop is CASSLGDRGARYV. The CDR3 bases are TGCGCCAGCAGCTTGGGGGACAGGGGAGCCCGGTACGTC.

This clonotype was observed a handful of times. V usage is TRBV19 and J usage is TRBJ2-6; unclear D gene. Germline V lookup: CDR1 LNHDA, CDR2 SQIVND (reference sequence). V gave up 5 bases and J gave up 0 bases, with 17 bases separating them. The CDR3 length is 18 residues. The CDR3 sequence is CASSPLEYLISGANVLTF. Here the CDR3 DNA reads TGTGCCAGTAGTCCTCTCGAATACCTTATCTCTGGGGCCAACGTCCTGACTTTC.

This clonotype was seen a handful of times. The chain carries TRBV3-1 and TRBJ2-1, with 10 bases identical to TRBD2. Trimming cost V 1 base and J 4 bases; bases outside gene matches: 4. CDR3 length: 16 amino acids. Germline CDR1 reads LGHDT; CDR2 reads YNNKEL (reference sequence). This CDR3 reads CASSQVSSGRYNEQFF. The CDR3 region has the DNA TGTGCCAGCAGCCAAGTCAGTAGCGGGAGGTACAATGAGCAGTTCTTC.

This clonotype was recorded a few times. The rearrangement links TRBV25-1 to TRBJ2-7, with D possibly TRBD2 on 5 matching bases. Germline V gene sequence: CDR1 MGHDK, CDR2 SYGVNS. CDR3 length: 16 amino acids. V was cut by 5 bases and J by 0 bases, with 17 bases left in between. CDR3 bases: TGTGCCAGCAGTACCCGAAGAGGGCGCAGCTCCTACGAGCAGTACGTC. Protein: CASSTRRGRSSYEQYV.

The chain links TRBV25-1 to TRBJ2-1; a weak D match, TRBD1 (5 bases). Germline values: CDR1 MGHDK, CDR2 SYGVNS. Between the trimmed V and J ends, which lost 1 base and 7 bases, there was a span of 11 bases. The CDR3 loop spans 14 amino acids. This chain's CDR3 is CASSESGAGNEQFF. The DNA for the CDR3 is TGTGCCAGCAGTGAATCTGGGGCAGGAAATGAGCAGTTCTTC. Using reference TRBV25-1 and TRBJ2-1 for the parts outside the CDR3, the full variable domain is EADIYQTPRYLVIGTGKKITLECSQTMGHDKMYWYQQDPGMELHLIHYSYGVNSTEKGDLSSESTVSRIRTEHFPLTLESARPSHTSQYLCASSESGAGNEQFFGPGTRLTVL.

The chain carries TRBV7-6 and TRBJ2-2; weak D call: TRBD1 (6 bases). Deletions cut 1 base from V and 1 base from J, with 13 bases between. The CDR3 loop spans 17 amino acids. CDR1 is SGHVS and CDR2 is FNYEAQ in the germline V gene. The CDR3 DNA follows: TGTGCCAGCAGCTTAGTGTTGCAGGGGCGGAACACCGGGGAGCTGTTTTTT. This translates into CASSLVLQGRNTGELFF.

The V gene is TRBV12-3 or TRBV12-4, the J gene TRBJ2-1, with TRBD2 identical over 10 bases. CDR3 length: 19 amino acids. V lost 0 bases, J lost 9 bases, and 17 bases stayed unmatched. The CDR3 coding sequence is TGTGCCAGCAGTTTAGCGCTAATAGGGCTAGCGGGAGTTCGGGGTGAGCAGTTCTTC. Protein product: CASSLALIGLAGVRGEQFF.

The J gene is TRBJ2-3, the V gene TRBV15, with 8 bases matching TRBD2. CDR3 size: 16 residues. V lost 1 base and J lost 3; bases outside the gene matches: 6. Germline-derived CDR1 and CDR2 are LNHNV and YYDKDF (reference sequence). CDR3 protein: CATSRGGSGSTDTQYF. The CDR3 DNA reads TGTGCCACCAGCAGAGGGGGGAGCGGGAGTACAGATACGCAGTATTTT. The full variable domain, completed using reference TRBV15 and TRBJ2-3, is DAMVIQNPRYQVTQFGKPVTLSCSQTLNHNVMYWYQQKSSQAPKLLFHYYDKDFNNEADTPDNFQSRRPNTSFCFLDIRSPGLGDTAMYLCATSRGGSGSTDTQYFGPGTRLTVL.

This chain connects TRBV6-1 to TRBJ1-3; D is uncertain. Germline values: CDR1 MNHNS, CDR2 SASEGT. Trimming removed 2 bases from V and 2 bases from J, with 7 bases in between. The CDR3 spans 14 residues. The CDR3 DNA follows: TGTGCCAGCAGTGAAATTGTACCTGGAAACACCATATATTTT. Its protein product is CASSEIVPGNTIYF.

The chain is built from TRBV27 and TRBJ1-6; no definite D call. The CDR3 totals 15 residues. Per germline, CDR1 MNHEY and CDR2 SMNVEV (reference sequence). The ends were cut back, 5 bases at V and 0 bases at J, with 8 bases in the middle. The CDR3 DNA is TGTGCCAGCAGTGCCCGGGGCTCCTATAATTCACCCCTCCACTTT. It is translated as CASSARGSYNSPLHF.

This clonotype showed up just a few times. J is TRBJ2-5 and V is TRBV5-1; 10 positions match TRBD1. Germline CDR1 SGHRS, CDR2 YFSETQ. This CDR3 region has 17 residues. The V and J ends lost 2 bases and 4 bases, in that order; junction bases with no gene match: 11. CDR3 nucleotide sequence: TGCGCCAGCAGCTTTTCCGCCCTGACAGGGGGCAGAGAGACCCAGTACTTC. Protein product: CASSFSALTGGRETQYF. Full variable domain (missing parts from reference TRBV5-1 and TRBJ2-5): KAGVTQTPRYLIKTRGQQVTLSCSPISGHRSVSWYQQTPGQGLQFLFEYFSETQRNKGNFPGRFSGRQFSNSRSEMNVSTLELGDSALYLCASSFSALTGGRETQYFGPGTRLLVL.

The chain employs TRBV10-2 and TRBJ2-7, with 8 bases aligning to TRBD1. The CDR3 is made up of 15 amino acids. Germline CDR1 and CDR2: WSHSY and SAAADI. With V trimmed by 6 bases and J by 0 bases, 7 bases remained unmatched. CDR3 amino acids: CASSATGANSYEQYF. The CDR3 DNA follows: TGCGCCAGCAGCGCGACAGGGGCCAACTCCTACGAGCAGTACTTC.

This chain joins TRBV4-1 and TRBJ2-3; 11 nucleotides line up with TRBD2. The V and J ends lost 7 bases and 8 bases, in that order; junction bases with no gene match: 11. There are 15 residues in the CDR3. Germline CDR1 reads MGHRA; CDR2 reads YSYEKL. The CDR3 protein is CASTLLAGGGGTQYF. In nucleotides, the CDR3 is TGCGCCAGCACCCTCCTAGCGGGGGGTGGAGGTACGCAGTATTTT.

The gene calls are TRBV7-8 and TRBJ2-5; D is perhaps TRBD2 (6 bases). This CDR3 spans 15 amino acids. Trimming stripped 0 bases from V and 2 bases from J, with 10 bases between. Germline CDR1 reads SGHVS; CDR2 reads FQNEAQ. The CDR3 reads CASSLARDFQETQYF. The CDR3 region has the DNA TGTGCCAGCAGCTTAGCTCGGGACTTTCAAGAGACCCAGTACTTC.

In its sample, this clonotype was seen many times. The J gene is TRBJ2-1, the V gene TRBV27; 7 nucleotides agree with TRBD1. J lost 2 bases, V lost 7 bases, and 5 bases had no gene match. This CDR3 contains 14 residues. CDR1 and CDR2 (germline): MNHEY, SMNVEV (reference sequence). CDR3 DNA sequence: TGTGCCAGCACTCCCCAGGGGGCCTACAATGAGCAGTTCTTC. Its protein is CASTPQGAYNEQFF.